This paragraph reports one TCR beta chain. The antigen is unknown. The sample belongs to a study of regulatory T cells in long-lasting Graves disease. Study results and limitations: TRBV28, TRBJ1-2 and TRBJ2-5 were favored in persistent disease. The TCR repertoire of persistent Graves' patients was less diverse than that of newly diagnosed ones.

Regarding time point: persistent/refractory GD, antithyroid drugs over 5 years with positive TRAb. There was RNA extracted from PBMCs, and the TCR library was made from it. One endocrinology department in Xi'an, China, was where patients came from. Arm-PCR with iRepertoire HTBI primers amplified the CDR3 regions for these TCR beta libraries. From the multiplex PCR reads, TCRdb called clonotypes with MiXCR, one entry per CDR3 protein. The profile shows 700,000 or so distinct CDR3 sequences, about 30% of them singletons. This CDR3 has 15 residues. The germline V gene encodes CDR1 SEHNR and CDR2 FQNEAQ (reference sequence). The J segment lost 5 bases and the V segment lost 1 base, leaving 5 bases of the junction unmatched.

The TCR sequence derives from a female donor with Graves disease. The V call is TRBV7-9, the J call TRBJ2-1; 7 nucleotides line up with TRBD2. Sequences were derived from peripheral blood mononuclear cells (PBMCs), sampled when the disease was refractory, from a patient treated with antithyroid drugs. The DNA of the CDR3 is TGTGCCAGCAGCTTAGGTAGCGGGCAGAACAATGAGCAGTTCTTC. This translates into CASSLGSGQNNEQFF.